This is a list of T cell receptor beta chains from one sample in a study of T cell responses to AZD1222 COVID-19 vaccine. The method was immunoSEQ multiplex PCR; TCRdb's version includes in-frame clones alone and lacks a portion of them. The top ten hold approximately 1.5% of the sample, which has approximately 120,000 clones, 89% seen once. This sample comprised peripheral blood, obtained on day 0 of AZD1222 vaccination. The source is an adult in good health. Both conserved end residues are part of each CDR3. Each record gives: J gene, V gene, D gene, clone size, CDR3 DNA, CDR3 protein. D genes are given only for firm matches. Only part of the rows carry a size: once, few, many, or a class if the clone is expanded.

TRBJ2-1 | TRBV7-2 | TRBD1 | . | TGTGCCAGCAGGAAGGACAGGGCGGTAAATGAGCAGTTCTTC | CASRKDRAVNEQFF
TRBJ2-7 | TRBV5-1 | . | . | TGCGCCAGCAGCCTGAGCCTGTTCGCGTCCTACGAGCAGTACTTC | CASSLSLFASYEQYF
TRBJ1-4 | TRBV5-1 | TRBD1 | . | TGCGCCAGCAGCCTCAGGGGGCCTAATGAAAAACTGTTTTTT | CASSLRGPNEKLFF
TRBJ2-1 | TRBV4-3 | TRBD2 | . | TGCGCCAGCAGCCGGCTAGCGGGCGATGAGCAGTTCTTC | CASSRLAGDEQFF
TRBJ2-1 | TRBV28 | TRBD2 | . | TGTGCCAGCAGTCCAGGGACTAGCGGGAGCCACAATGAGCAGTTCTTC | CASSPGTSGSHNEQFF
TRBJ1-5 | TRBV19 | . | . | TGTGCCAGTAGTTCAGTCGTAAGAAATCAGCCCCAGCATTTT | CASSSVVRNQPQHF
TRBJ1-1 | TRBV5-1 | . | . | TGCGCCAGCAGCACAGAGGAGGGGGACACTGAAGCTTTCTTT | CASSTEEGDTEAFF
TRBJ2-1 | TRBV11-2 | TRBD2 | . | TGTGCCAGCAGCTCCGGACTAGCGGAGGGCAATGAGCAGTTCTTC | CASSSGLAEGNEQFF
TRBJ2-2 | TRBV7-8 | TRBD2 | . | TGTGCCAGCAGCTTAGGGTGGACTAGCGGGTTGGGAACCGGGGAGCTGTTTTTT | CASSLGWTSGLGTGELFF
TRBJ2-7 | TRBV9 | TRBD2 | . | TGTGCCAGCAGCGTAGCTTCGGCGGGAGTCGCCCCCTACGAGCAGTACTTC | CASSVASAGVAPYEQYF
TRBJ2-1 | TRBV11-2 | . | . | TGTGCCAGCAGCTTAGAAGCTTTTCGGCGGGACAATGAGCAGTTCTTC | CASSLEAFRRDNEQFF
TRBJ1-5 | TRBV5-6 | . | few | TGTGCCAGCAGCTTGTGGAGGAGCAATCAGCCCCAGCATTTT | CASSLWRSNQPQHF
TRBJ2-7 | TRBV5-1 | TRBD1 | . | TGCGCCAGCCAGACAGGGGAATCCTACGAGCAGTACTTC | CASQTGESYEQYF
TRBJ2-1 | TRBV27 | TRBD1 | once | TGTGCCAGCAGTTTATCCGGGACAGGTCGTGCTGCTAGGTTCTTC | CASSLSGTGRAARFF
TRBJ2-7 | TRBV2 | . | . | TGTGCCAGCAGTGTGGTAAAGGGTGGAGAGCAGTACTTC | CASSVVKGGEQYF
TRBJ1-6 | TRBV15 | . | . | TGTGCCACCAGCAGAGGAATGGGCACAAATTCACCCCTCCACTTT | CATSRGMGTNSPLHF
TRBJ2-1 | TRBV11-2 | TRBD2 | . | TGTGCCAGCAGCTGGACTAGCGGGACTTCGTACAATGAGCAGTTCTTC | CASSWTSGTSYNEQFF
TRBJ1-5 | TRBV24-1 | TRBD1 | . | TGTGCCACCAGTGATTTCCCAGGACAGGGGGTTGGGAGCAATCAGCCCCAGCATTTT | CATSDFPGQGVGSNQPQHF